This T cell receptor beta chain was captured in a study of identical twins. Regarding the study as a whole: Abundant beta clonotypes from cord blood had fewer insertions, unlike memory repertoires, which showed none. Beta out-of-frame sequences showed weaker excess sharing between twins. Modelling underestimated the level of out-of-frame TCR alpha sharing observed in monozygotic twins. The study based its conclusions on cross-sectional statistical analysis and did not follow the same donors.

There are many counts of this clonotype. No antigen is known for it. One entry per CDR3 protein results from TCRdb running MiXCR on the 5' RACE reads. Of around 1.7 million distinct CDR3 sequences in the sample, about 32% were seen once. The junction had 2 bases not matched to a gene; V was cut back by 0 bases and J by 5 bases. Germline V CDR1 and CDR2: SGDLS, YYNGEE. This CDR3 has 14 residues. The TCR sequence derives from a newborn girl in good health. The chain couples TRBV9 to TRBJ2-4; 7 bases fit TRBD2. Sample: cord blood. This chain's CDR3 is CASSVGLAENIQYF. CDR3 in DNA: TGTGCCAGCAGCGTAGGCCTAGCGGAAAACATTCAGTACTTC.